This TCR beta chain was captured by sequencing in a study of cytomegalovirus exposure and HLA in healthy donors. Study context: A preliminary data release comprised tens of millions of unique TCRs obtained from HLA-typed donors.

On this clone itself: Its cognate antigen is unknown.

Germline values: CDR1 LGHNA, CDR2 YNFKEQ. The CDR3 consists of 15 residues. The V gene lost 0 bases and the J gene lost 8 bases, with 13 bases spanning the gap. The PCR made use of 60 Vbeta and 13 Jbeta primers. Clones were read by immunoSEQ multiplex PCR, and TCRdb kept only the in-frame ones, dropping some. This table holds around 160,000 clones, approximately 73% found once. Findings and caveats of the study: For TCR beta chains, V- and J-gene trimming was later linked to a missense DCLRE1C variant. Three CMV-associated chains proved CMV antigen-specific in vitro. What TCR beta sequences reportedly achieved was accurate prediction of HLA-A and HLA-B alleles in most subjects.

The receptor was derived from a man aged 50 to 60 in good health and CMV-seronegative. Input material: PBMCs. The rearrangement links TRBV4-2 to TRBJ1-4, with a tentative D call TRBD1 (6 bases). Here the CDR3 DNA reads TGTGCCAGCAGCCAAGATCTTAGGACAGCAGAAAAACTGTTTTTT. It specifies CASSQDLRTAEKLFF.